The 27 T cell receptor beta chains below come from one sample, sequenced in a study of shared clonotypes between healthy human individuals. The protocol was immunoSEQ multiplex PCR, while the TCRdb copy is restricted to in-frame clones and leaves out a portion. Seen here are around 2.5 million clones, 93% observed once, and the top ten hold 0.36%. The specimen sequenced was naive CD4+ T cells from PBMCs. The subset here: CD45RA+ positively selected. The receptors here all came from a man aged 18 to 30 in good health. Some clones in this sample may be carry-over from other donors' samples.

V is TRBV7-2 and J is TRBJ2-7; D unclear. The CDR3 is made up of 14 amino acids. The V end was cut by 5 bases, the J end by 2 bases, with 13 bases between. The germline V gene encodes CDR1 SGHTA and CDR2 FQGNSA. CDR3 in amino acids: CASSPQIGPYEQYF. The CDR3 DNA follows: TGTGCCAGCAGCCCCCAGATAGGGCCCTACGAGCAGTACTTC.

The V gene is TRBV19, the J gene TRBJ1-4; tentative D call: TRBD1 (5 bases). Trimming removed 10 bases from V and 0 bases from J, with 15 bases in between. This CDR3 contains 15 residues. Per germline, CDR1 LNHDA and CDR2 SQIVND (reference sequence). In DNA, the CDR3 is TGTGCCACCACCGCAGTGACAGCAACTAATGAAAAACTGTTTTTT. Translating gives CATTAVTATNEKLFF.

The chain carries TRBV7-9 and TRBJ2-7; 8 nucleotides match TRBD2. The V gene's germline CDR1 is SEHNR and CDR2 FQNEAQ (reference sequence). The J segment lost 5 bases and the V segment lost 3 bases, leaving 9 bases of the junction unmatched. This CDR3 contains 15 residues. CDR3 sequence reads: CASSLRREGNDEQYF. The CDR3 DNA reads TGTGCCAGCAGCTTGCGCCGGGAGGGCAACGACGAGCAGTACTTC.

The chain couples TRBV6-6 to TRBJ2-7; 7 bases agree with TRBD2. Germline V gene data show CDR1 as MNHNY and CDR2 as SVGAGI (reference sequence). There are 12 residues in the CDR3. Germline trimming cut 6 bases from V and 6 bases from J; bases unmatched to any gene: 5. CDR3 residues: CASRASGPEQYF. The CDR3 DNA reads as TGTGCCAGCAGGGCTAGCGGTCCCGAGCAGTACTTC.

The chain is built from TRBV4-1 and TRBJ2-2; possibly TRBD1 for D (6 bases). The CDR3 consists of 16 residues. Trimming removed 4 bases at V and 0 bases at J, with 12 bases between. Germline V gene sequence: CDR1 MGHRA, CDR2 YSYEKL. For the CDR3, the DNA is TGCGCCAGCAGCCCTCGGACAGCAGCGAACACCGGGGAGCTGTTTTTT. Translating gives CASSPRTAANTGELFF.

V and J are TRBV9 and TRBJ1-2; no clear D. Deletions cut 0 bases from V and 2 bases from J, with 11 bases between. This CDR3 region has 15 residues. Per the germline V gene, CDR1 is SGDLS and CDR2 is YYNGEE. CDR3 in amino acids: CASSVDVEGNYGYTF. CDR3 nucleotide sequence: TGTGCCAGCAGCGTAGATGTGGAGGGCAACTATGGCTACACCTTC.

A remark on this clone: Other DNA sequences in the same sample also yield this CDR3. CDR3 DNA sequence: TGTGCCAGCAGCTTAGCCGGGACAGGCTACACCGGGGAGCTGTTTTTT. Amino acid sequence: CASSLAGTGYTGELFF. The V call is TRBV7-2, the J call TRBJ2-2, with 8 bases fitting TRBD1. Germline V lookup: CDR1 SGHTA, CDR2 FQGNSA. Trimming took 0 bases from V and 3 from J; bases not matched to a gene: 3. This CDR3 is built from 16 residues.

The V gene is TRBV7-2, the J gene TRBJ1-4, with D possibly matching TRBD1 (5 bases). V shed 7 bases and J shed 2 bases, with 8 bases lying between them. The V gene's germline CDR1 is SGHTA and CDR2 FQGNSA. The CDR3 loop spans 13 amino acids. CDR3 amino acids: CASTRGTNEKLFF. DNA for the CDR3: TGTGCCAGCACCCGGGGGACTAATGAAAAACTGTTTTTT.

For this clone: Other DNA sequences in this sample translate to the same CDR3. The rearrangement links TRBV2 to TRBJ2-5; 9 nucleotides agree with TRBD1. The CDR3 covers 13 residues. V lost 6 bases, J lost 3 bases, and 2 bases stayed unmatched. Per germline, CDR1 SNHLY and CDR2 FYNNEI. In DNA form, the CDR3 reads TGTGCCAGCAGCCGGGACAGGGAAGAGACCCAGTACTTC. Its translation is CASSRDREETQYF.

V is TRBV2 and J is TRBJ2-1; no reliable D call. Between the trimmed V and J ends, which lost 4 bases and 8 bases, there was a span of 21 bases. This CDR3 has 16 residues. CDR1 and CDR2 (germline): SNHLY, FYNNEI. Here the CDR3 DNA reads TGTGCCAGCAGTGTATCGTCAGGTACCACGTTCCATGAGCAGTTCTTC. Residues: CASSVSSGTTFHEQFF.

Of note for this clone: One end of the junction does not line up with germline, which may come from a read error. This rearrangement joins TRBV6-1 to TRBJ2-3; 7 bases agree with TRBD1. The CDR3 sequence is 14 residues long. The germline CDR1 and CDR2 sequences are MNHNS and SASEGT. DNA for the CDR3: TGTGCCAGTAGTGCGGCAGGGGGTCCAGATACGCAGTATTTT. This codes for CASSAAGGPDTQYF.

The chain recombines TRBV7-9 with TRBJ2-3; D remains unclear. The CDR3 length is 15 residues. Trimming pared 2 bases from V and 0 bases from J, leaving 9 bases between. CDR1 and CDR2 from the germline V gene are SEHNR and FQNEAQ (reference sequence). CDR3 bases: TGTGCCAGCAGCTTACAAGGCCCTAGCACAGATACGCAGTATTTT. It specifies CASSLQGPSTDTQYF.

This clone has a single count. The chain has TRBV25-1 and TRBJ1-3, with D perhaps TRBD1 (5 bases). Germline assignment: CDR1 MGHDK and CDR2 SYGVNS. The CDR3 loop spans 15 amino acids. V shed 3 bases and J shed 4 bases, with 13 bases lying between them. CDR3 loop: CASSEGRTVGNTIYF. The CDR3 DNA reads TGTGCCAGCAGTGAGGGACGGACGGTAGGAAACACCATATATTTT.

This chain joins TRBV7-2 and TRBJ2-7; 8 bases fit TRBD1. The junction had 9 bases not matched to a gene; V was cut back by 5 bases and J by 6 bases. Looked up from germline, CDR1 is SGHTA and CDR2 is FQGNSA. CDR3 length: 14 amino acids. The CDR3 DNA reads TGTGCCAGCAGCCAGGGGGCTAGGGGAGGCGAGCAGTACTTC. Translated: CASSQGARGGEQYF.

The gene calls are TRBV6-1 and TRBJ2-6; a weak D match, TRBD1 (6 bases). Germline V gene lookup returns CDR1 MNHNS and CDR2 SASEGT. The CDR3 runs to 21 residues. Trimming stripped 1 base from V and 4 bases from J, with 26 bases between. CDR3 in DNA: TGTGCCAGCAGTGAAGGCCTTACGAGGGGGACCGCTCTCTTGGGGGCCAACGTCCTGACTTTC. This codes for CASSEGLTRGTALLGANVLTF.

The rearrangement links TRBV7-2 to TRBJ2-1; D could derive from TRBD1 or TRBD2 (5 bases each). The V gene lost 5 bases and the J gene lost 5 bases, with 10 bases spanning the gap. The CDR3 has 13 amino acids. Germline-derived CDR1 and CDR2 are SGHTA and FQGNSA. The CDR3 is CASSMGPNNEQFF. The CDR3 nucleotides are TGTGCCAGCAGCATGGGACCGAACAATGAGCAGTTCTTC.

V is TRBV7-2 and J is TRBJ2-7; D ambiguous. The CDR3 has 14 amino acids. Trimming pared 0 bases from V and 0 bases from J, leaving 6 bases between. Germline V lookup: CDR1 SGHTA, CDR2 FQGNSA. CDR3 sequence (DNA): TGTGCCAGCAGCTTAGCCGTCAGCTCCTACGAGCAGTACTTC. This sequence encodes CASSLAVSSYEQYF.

This clone was detected only once. The chain has TRBV6-6 and TRBJ2-7; D is perhaps TRBD2 (7 bases). Trimming took 8 bases from V and 2 from J, leaving 16 bases between them. From germline, CDR1 is MNHNY and CDR2 SVGAGI (reference sequence). This CDR3 is built from 14 residues. CDR3 coding DNA: TGTGCCAGCCAGACCGGGGAGGGGGCCTACGAGCAGTACTTC. This sequence encodes CASQTGEGAYEQYF.

To note about this clone: In the same sample, other DNA sequences code for this CDR3. The chain employs TRBV18 and TRBJ2-6, with unresolved D. The V gene lost 5 bases and the J gene lost 0 bases, with 5 bases spanning the gap. From germline, CDR1 is KGHSH and CDR2 LQKENI. The CDR3 is 14 amino acids. The CDR3 loop reads CASSLNSGANVLTF. The CDR3 DNA follows: TGTGCCAGCTCATTAAACTCTGGGGCCAACGTCCTGACTTTC.

J is TRBJ1-2 and V is TRBV5-1; D ambiguous. The CDR3 sequence is 14 residues long. Trimming removed 0 bases from V and 3 bases from J, with 9 bases in between. Per the germline V gene, CDR1 is SGHRS and CDR2 is YFSETQ. CDR3 sequence reads: CASSLAAVDYGYTF. The CDR3 region has the DNA TGCGCCAGCAGCTTGGCGGCGGTGGACTATGGCTACACCTTC.

This clone was picked up a small number of times. This chain connects TRBV20-1 to TRBJ1-4; no clear D gene. V lost 3 bases and J lost 11, with 10 bases in between. In germline, CDR1 is DFQATT, CDR2 SNEGSKA (reference sequence). The CDR3 runs to 11 residues. This CDR3 is CSASGGHKLFF. The CDR3, as DNA: TGCAGTGCTAGCGGCGGGCATAAACTGTTTTTT.

The V and J genes are TRBV7-3 and TRBJ2-5; possibly TRBD2 for D (5 bases). Trimming took off 6 bases at V and 5 bases at J, with 13 bases between the two ends. The CDR3 runs to 13 residues. Germline CDR1 and CDR2: SGHTA and FQGTGA. CDR3 in amino acids: CASRGGFTETQYF. In DNA, the CDR3 is TGTGCCAGCAGGGGCGGGTTTACGGAGACCCAGTACTTC.

The V call is TRBV28, the J call TRBJ2-6; D unclear. Looked up from germline, CDR1 is MDHEN and CDR2 is SYDVKM. The length of the CDR3 is 15 residues. V lost 4 bases and J lost 2, with 9 bases in between. CDR3 sequence reads: CASSSGGPGANVLTF. The CDR3 DNA follows: TGTGCCAGCAGTTCGGGTGGGCCTGGGGCCAACGTCCTGACTTTC.

This chain uses TRBV5-8 with TRBJ2-6; no definite D call. The CDR3 runs 14 residues. Germline CDR1 reads SGHTS; CDR2 reads YDEGEE. Between the trimmed V and J ends, which lost 1 base and 7 bases, there was a span of 9 bases. In nucleotides, the CDR3 is TGTGCCAGCAGCTTGTACGGCCCTGCCAACGTCCTGACTTTC. It translates to CASSLYGPANVLTF.

The rearrangement joins TRBV28 to TRBJ1-5; 7 bases are shared with TRBD1. V lost 10 bases and J lost 2; bases outside the gene matches: 17. This CDR3 is built from 17 residues. Germline V gene sequence: CDR1 MDHEN, CDR2 SYDVKM. CDR3 bases: TGTGCCACCACCGGGACAGTAAGGGGATTCGGCAATCAGCCCCAGCATTTT. Translated, it gives CATTGTVRGFGNQPQHF.

Worth noting for this clone: Other nucleotide sequences in the sample specify the same CDR3. The CDR3 loop is CASSLAGNGNQPQHF. Here the CDR3 DNA reads TGTGCCAGCAGTTTAGCAGGGAATGGCAATCAGCCCCAGCATTTT. The rearrangement uses TRBV27 and TRBJ1-5; perhaps TRBD1 as D (5 bases). The CDR3 runs 15 residues. In germline, CDR1 is MNHEY, CDR2 SMNVEV (reference sequence). Trimming removed 2 bases from V and 2 bases from J, with 10 bases in between.

The CDR3 nucleotides read TGTGCCTGGGCCGACAGGATAAATCAGCCCCAGCATTTT. Protein sequence: CAWADRINQPQHF. This sequence joins TRBV30 and TRBJ1-5; TRBD1 might be the D (6 bases). CDR1 and CDR2 from the germline V gene are GTSNPN and SVGIG (reference sequence). The CDR3 runs 13 residues. V was cut by 5 bases and J by 4 bases, with 12 bases left in between. Variable domain in full (rest from reference TRBV30 and TRBJ1-5): SQTIHQWPATLVQPVGSPLSLECTVEGTSNPNLYWYRQAAGRGLQLLFYSVGIGQISSEVPQNLSASRPQDRQFILSSKKLLLSDSGFYLCAWADRINQPQHFGDGTRLSIL.